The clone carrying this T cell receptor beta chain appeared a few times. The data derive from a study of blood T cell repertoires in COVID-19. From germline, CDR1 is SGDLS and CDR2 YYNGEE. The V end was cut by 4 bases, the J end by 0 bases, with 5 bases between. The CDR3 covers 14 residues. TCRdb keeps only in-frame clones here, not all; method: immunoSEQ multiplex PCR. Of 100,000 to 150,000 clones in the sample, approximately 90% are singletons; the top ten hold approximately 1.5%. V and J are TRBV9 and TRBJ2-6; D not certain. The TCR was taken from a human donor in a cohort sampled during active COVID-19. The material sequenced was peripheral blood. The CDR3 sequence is CASSLSSGANVLTF. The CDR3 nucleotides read TGTGCCAGCAGCCTAAGCTCTGGGGCCAACGTCCTGACTTTC.